Detailed here is one T cell receptor (beta chain). Authors' processing steps: The authors estimated nucleated cell counts from reference gene primer amplification. The method was immunoSEQ multiplex PCR; TCRdb's version includes in-frame clones alone and lacks a portion of them. V and J calls and clone size are those listed in that table; D and trimming were worked out from the DNA. The sample consists of about 260,000 clones, about 82% of them appearing once. Germline V gives CDR1 LNHNV, CDR2 YYDKDF (reference sequence). The V end was cut by 0 bases, the J end by 8 bases, with 16 bases between. This CDR3 comprises 15 residues. This specimen belongs to a study of blood T cell repertoires in COVID-19. Assignment of participants to cohorts was predicated upon participant-reported clinical history.

Sample: PBMCs or T cells enriched from blood (not recorded which). V gene TRBV15 combines with J gene TRBJ1-2; D is perhaps TRBD1 (6 bases). The sequence was collected from a woman in her fifties or sixties who had recovered from COVID-19. CDR3 residues: CATSRDPPGARGYTF. The DNA for the CDR3 is TGTGCCACCAGCAGAGACCCCCCAGGGGCGAGGGGCTACACCTTC.